This TCR beta chain was recovered during a study of blood T cell repertoires in COVID-19. Overall study context: Material from acute and convalescent COVID-19 was sourced from the United States, Italy and Spain. PBMCs, B-cell-depleted T cells, or T cells provided the cDNA or gDNA that made up the material.

V was clipped by 3 bases and J by 4 bases, with 12 bases between them. This CDR3 contains 14 residues. Germline lookup yields CDR1 SGHTA and CDR2 FQGTGA. In the authors' methods: Using reference gene primer amplification, nucleated cell counts were estimated. Only in-frame clones appear in the TCRdb table, and some are missing; sequencing was by immunoSEQ multiplex PCR. That table furnishes V, J and clone size, whereas the DNA furnished D and trimming. The sample contains a few hundred thousand clones, about 89% of which appear only once. V is TRBV7-3 and J is TRBJ2-5, with D perhaps matching TRBD2 (5 bases). The sample consisted of peripheral blood. This clonotype originated in a young man with acute or convalescent COVID-19. Here the CDR3 DNA reads TGTGCCAGCAGCTTTTCGGGGAGCAGAGAGACCCAGTACTTC. Translation: CASSFSGSRETQYF.